This record looks at one T cell receptor beta chain sequence and its context. What it recognizes is unknown. The CDR3 is made up of 14 amino acids. Germline-derived CDR1 and CDR2 are SGHVS and FNYEAQ. V was clipped by 4 bases and J by 4 bases, with 13 bases between them. This entry belongs to a study of shared clonotypes between healthy human individuals. General observations from the study: Shared clonotypes: 4.5% to 5% naive CD4, around 3.5% naive CD8, less than 2.5% memory CD4, about 0.4% memory CD8. Among donors, sharing of clonotypes was expected to be affected by sequencing depth.

Libraries were prepared by immunoSEQ multiplex PCR; TCRdb keeps only in-frame clonotypes and omits some of them. The sample shows about 2.1 million clones, 85% to 95% of them seen only once. Naive CD8 cells, CD45RO-negative and positively selected for CCR7, excluded terminally differentiated effector memory CD45RA+ cells. The sequence was obtained from a man aged 18 to 29 in good health. Some clones in this sample may be carry-over from other donors' samples. Sequenced: naive CD8+ T cells from PBMCs. V is TRBV7-6 and J is TRBJ1-2, with a weak D call TRBD1 (5 bases). CDR3 nucleotides: TGTGCCAGCAGCTCTCGTGACGGGACCTATGGCTACACCTTC. Its protein is CASSSRDGTYGYTF.